Described below is a single T cell receptor (beta chain) sequence and its context. It has no known antigen specificity. Per-nucleotide qualities are absent, and no much larger clonotype sits a single base away. The data were taken from a study of identical twins (TCRdb year 2016). In the study overall: The study deep-sequenced TCR alpha and beta repertoires from monozygotic twins, unrelated adults of various ages and cord blood to test whether fetal clonotypes persist. To rule out contamination, replicate twin experiments were performed at different times with different library preparation protocols.

The V and J ends are trimmed by 0 bases and 6 bases, leaving 13 bases between them. From the cysteine up to the phenylalanine, the CDR3 has a length of 16 residues. The read is trimmed to its CDR3 DNA, 48 bases read in frame from base 1. Looking up the germline V gene (reference sequence) yields CDR1 SGHKS and CDR2 YYEKEE. Beyond this particular receptor, the publication reports: Compared with coincidental sharing between unrelated individuals, an excess of low generation-probability sequences was observed among out-of-frame TCR alpha sequences shared between twins. Invariant T cells such as MAIT and iNKT could partly confound zero-insertion analyses, though diverse VJ usage argued against this for most clonotypes. Out-of-frame TCR alpha sharing in monozygotic twins was systematically underestimated by recombination models, whereas sharing between unrelated individuals was in agreement with the recombination models. Abundant cord blood beta clonotypes carried fewer insertions; young adult naive repertoires showed a weaker similar trend, while memory repertoires showed none. Because the same donors could not be followed over many years, the conclusions relied on cross-sectional statistical analysis. A weaker excess of twin sharing was found in beta out-of-frame sequences because the signal-to-noise ratio was lowered by fewer shared sequences.

The library was prepared using 5' RACE. The listed sequencing device is Illumina HiSeq 2000. A universal primer binding site was introduced by template switching, and a unique molecular identifier was present in the final cDNA, enabling accurate counting of TCR cDNA molecules. Specific primers in the conserved constant-segment region were used to synthesize first-strand cDNA for TCR alpha and beta chains. Each cDNA library was double barcoded, with a SMART-Mk sample barcode plus Illumina barcodes, to control for contamination. TruSeq adapter sequences and Illumina sample barcodes were added in two successive PCR steps. TCR alpha and beta cDNA libraries were sequenced on the Illumina HiSeq platform with custom primers. As for how the authors treated the data: Unique molecular identifiers were extracted from raw reads with MiGEC, and CDR3 positions were determined with MiXCR. For each individual, recombination models were inferred using an EM algorithm with the repgenHMM and IGoR tools. The tcR package in R was used for shared clonotype analysis, with sharing normalized by the product of cloneset sizes. To study raw recombination free of thymic and clonal selection effects, out-of-frame nonproductive sequences were analyzed. TCRdb passed the public sequencing reads through fastp at Q25 and MiXCR, retaining productive beta sequences. A single entry per CDR3 protein holds the most common genes and DNA from its merged rows. For this entry, the V and J calls and clone size follow TCRdb and not the study's own pipeline. Within this sample are 550,000 to 700,000 distinct CDR3 sequences, with approximately 9.6% of them counted one time only. Of the sample, roughly 3% falls within the top ten clones.

Only healthy Caucasian donors were included. The twin cohort comprised three pairs of female monozygotic twins, all aged about 18 to 30 years. Peripheral blood mononuclear cells were used as the source from which RNA for TCR libraries was isolated. The same sample was also used in a study of yellow fever vaccine responses in identical twins. As that second paper reports: According to the authors, in identical twins the way T cells responded to vaccination appeared partly convergent and partly personalized. In identical twins, the study followed T cell clones that responded to the vaccine with precision.

The sequenced material came from PBMCs. The source is a woman aged 18-30 years in good health. In this chain, TRBV5-5 is recombined with TRBJ1-6, with no confident D gene call. The CDR3 reads as follows: CASSLAGGSLNSPLHF. The sequenced DNA is TGTGCCAGCAGCTTGGCCGGAGGAAGCCTTAATTCACCCCTCCACTTT.